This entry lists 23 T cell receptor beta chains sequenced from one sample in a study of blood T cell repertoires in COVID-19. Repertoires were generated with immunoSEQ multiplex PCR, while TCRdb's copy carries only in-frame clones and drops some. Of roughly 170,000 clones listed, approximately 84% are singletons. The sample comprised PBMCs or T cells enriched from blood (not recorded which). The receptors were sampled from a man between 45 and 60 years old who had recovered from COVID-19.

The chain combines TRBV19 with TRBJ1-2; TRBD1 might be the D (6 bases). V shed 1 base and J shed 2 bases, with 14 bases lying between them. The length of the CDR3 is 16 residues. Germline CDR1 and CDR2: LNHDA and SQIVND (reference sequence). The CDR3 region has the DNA TGTGCCAGTAGTATAGTTGGGGGGGCCCTAAACTATGGCTACACCTTC. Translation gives CASSIVGGALNYGYTF.

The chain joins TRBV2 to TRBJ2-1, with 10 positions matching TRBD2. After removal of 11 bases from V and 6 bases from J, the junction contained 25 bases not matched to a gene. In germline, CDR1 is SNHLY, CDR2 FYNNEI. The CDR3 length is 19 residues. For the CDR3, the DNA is TGTGCCCGGGCGGGGAGGGTCTACGGTAGCGGGGGGACTGGCAATGAGCAGTTCTTC. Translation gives CARAGRVYGSGGTGNEQFF.

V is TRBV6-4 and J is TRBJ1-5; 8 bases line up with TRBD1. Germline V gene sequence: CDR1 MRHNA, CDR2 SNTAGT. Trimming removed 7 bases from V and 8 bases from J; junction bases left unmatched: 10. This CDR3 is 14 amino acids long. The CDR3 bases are TGTGCCAGCACTTATCCGGACAGGGAAGAGCCCCAGCATTTT. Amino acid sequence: CASTYPDREEPQHF.

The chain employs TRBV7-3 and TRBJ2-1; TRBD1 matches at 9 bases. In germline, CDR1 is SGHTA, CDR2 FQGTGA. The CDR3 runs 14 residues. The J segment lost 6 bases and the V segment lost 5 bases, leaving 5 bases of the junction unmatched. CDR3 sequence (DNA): TGTGCCAGCAGCCTTTCGACAGGGGGCAATGAGCAGTTCTTC. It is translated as CASSLSTGGNEQFF.

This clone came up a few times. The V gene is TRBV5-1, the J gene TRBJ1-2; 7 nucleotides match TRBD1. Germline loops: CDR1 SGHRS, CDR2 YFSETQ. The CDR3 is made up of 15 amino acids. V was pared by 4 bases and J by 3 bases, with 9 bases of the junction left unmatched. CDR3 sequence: CASSPGGGSYYGYTF. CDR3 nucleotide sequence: TGCGCCAGCAGCCCCGGAGGGGGCAGCTACTATGGCTACACCTTC.

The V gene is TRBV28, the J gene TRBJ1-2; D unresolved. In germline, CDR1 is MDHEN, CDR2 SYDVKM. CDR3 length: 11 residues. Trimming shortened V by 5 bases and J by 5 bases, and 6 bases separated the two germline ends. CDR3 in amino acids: CASSRSYGYTF. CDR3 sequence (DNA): TGTGCCAGCAGTCGGAGTTATGGCTACACCTTC.

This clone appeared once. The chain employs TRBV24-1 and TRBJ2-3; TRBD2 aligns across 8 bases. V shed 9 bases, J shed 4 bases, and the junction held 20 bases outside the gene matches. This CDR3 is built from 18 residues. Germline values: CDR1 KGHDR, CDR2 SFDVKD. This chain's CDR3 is CATARRGKEGLVSDTQYF. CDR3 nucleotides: TGTGCCACCGCCCGGCGGGGGAAAGAGGGACTAGTGTCAGATACGCAGTATTTT.

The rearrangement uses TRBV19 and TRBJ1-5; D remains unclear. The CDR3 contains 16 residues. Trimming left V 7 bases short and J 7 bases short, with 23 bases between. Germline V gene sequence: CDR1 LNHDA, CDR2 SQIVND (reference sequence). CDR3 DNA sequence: TGTGCCAGTACCCCGGAGGGAGGGTTTAATTCGCAGCCCCAGCATTTT. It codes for CASTPEGGFNSQPQHF.

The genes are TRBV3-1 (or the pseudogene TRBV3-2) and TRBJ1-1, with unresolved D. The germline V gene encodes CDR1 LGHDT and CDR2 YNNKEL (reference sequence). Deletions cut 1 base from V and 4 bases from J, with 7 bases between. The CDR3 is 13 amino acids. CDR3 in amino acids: CASSQGAVTEAFF. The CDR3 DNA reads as TGTGCCAGCAGCCAAGGGGCAGTCACTGAAGCTTTCTTT.

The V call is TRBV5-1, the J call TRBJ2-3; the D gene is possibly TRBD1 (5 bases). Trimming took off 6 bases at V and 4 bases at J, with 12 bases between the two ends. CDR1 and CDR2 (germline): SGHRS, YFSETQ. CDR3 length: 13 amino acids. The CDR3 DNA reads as TGCGCCAGCACAGGGCTTAGGGCAGATACGCAGTATTTT. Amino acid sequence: CASTGLRADTQYF.

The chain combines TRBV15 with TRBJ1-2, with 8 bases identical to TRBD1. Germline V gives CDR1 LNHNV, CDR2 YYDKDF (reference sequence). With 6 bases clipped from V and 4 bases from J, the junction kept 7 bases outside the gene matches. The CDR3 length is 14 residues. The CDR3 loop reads CATRPNRGGYGYTF. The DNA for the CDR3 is TGTGCCACCAGACCGAACAGGGGGGGCTATGGCTACACCTTC.

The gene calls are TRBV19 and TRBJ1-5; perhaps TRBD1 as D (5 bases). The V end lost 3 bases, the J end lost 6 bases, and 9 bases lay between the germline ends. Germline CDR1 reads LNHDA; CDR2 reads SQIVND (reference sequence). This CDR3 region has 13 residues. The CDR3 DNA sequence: TGTGCCAGTAGTATTTGGAGGGGTCAGCCCCAGCATTTT. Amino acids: CASSIWRGQPQHF.

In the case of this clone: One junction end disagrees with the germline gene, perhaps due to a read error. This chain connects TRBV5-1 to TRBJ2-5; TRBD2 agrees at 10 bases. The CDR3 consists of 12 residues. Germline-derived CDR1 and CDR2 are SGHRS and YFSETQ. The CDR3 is CARSGGGETQYF. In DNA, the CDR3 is TGCGCCCGCAGCGGGGGGGGAGAGACCCAGTACTTC.

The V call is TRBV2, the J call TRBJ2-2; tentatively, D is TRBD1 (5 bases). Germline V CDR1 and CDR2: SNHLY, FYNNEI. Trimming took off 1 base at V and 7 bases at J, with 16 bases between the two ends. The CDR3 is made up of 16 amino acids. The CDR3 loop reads CASSEGPGRFGGELFF. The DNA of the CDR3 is TGTGCCAGCAGTGAAGGTCCAGGGCGCTTTGGCGGGGAGCTGTTTTTT.

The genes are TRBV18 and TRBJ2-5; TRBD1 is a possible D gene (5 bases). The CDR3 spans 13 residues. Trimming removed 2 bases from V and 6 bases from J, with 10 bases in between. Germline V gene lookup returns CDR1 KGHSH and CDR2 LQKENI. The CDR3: CASSPLQEKTQYF. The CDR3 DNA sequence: TGTGCCAGCTCACCATTACAGGAGAAGACCCAGTACTTC.

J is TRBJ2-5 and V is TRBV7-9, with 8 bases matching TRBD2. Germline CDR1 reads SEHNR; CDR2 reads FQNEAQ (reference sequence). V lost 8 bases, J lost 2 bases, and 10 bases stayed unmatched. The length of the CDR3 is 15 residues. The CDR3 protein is CASVSGGGLQETQYF. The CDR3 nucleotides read TGTGCCAGCGTGTCTGGCGGGGGGTTACAAGAGACCCAGTACTTC.

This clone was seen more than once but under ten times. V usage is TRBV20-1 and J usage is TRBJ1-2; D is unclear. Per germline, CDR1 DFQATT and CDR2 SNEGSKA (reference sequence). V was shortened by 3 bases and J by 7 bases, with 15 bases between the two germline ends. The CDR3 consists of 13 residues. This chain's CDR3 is CSASPAGGLGYTF. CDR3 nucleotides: TGCAGTGCTAGTCCGGCAGGAGGCCTTGGCTACACCTTC.

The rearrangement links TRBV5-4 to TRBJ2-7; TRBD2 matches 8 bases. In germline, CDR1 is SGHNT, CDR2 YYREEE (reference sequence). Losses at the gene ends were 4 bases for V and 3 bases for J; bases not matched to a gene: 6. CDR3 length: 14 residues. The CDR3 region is CASSETGTSYEQYF. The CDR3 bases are TGTGCCAGCAGCGAAACCGGGACTAGCTACGAGCAGTACTTC.

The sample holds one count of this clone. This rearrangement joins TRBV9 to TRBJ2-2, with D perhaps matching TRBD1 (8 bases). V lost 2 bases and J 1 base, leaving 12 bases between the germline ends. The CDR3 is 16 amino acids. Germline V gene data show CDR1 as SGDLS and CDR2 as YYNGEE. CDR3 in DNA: TGTGCCAGCAGCGTGGGAGGGACAGGGAACACCGGGGAGCTGTTTTTT. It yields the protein CASSVGGTGNTGELFF.

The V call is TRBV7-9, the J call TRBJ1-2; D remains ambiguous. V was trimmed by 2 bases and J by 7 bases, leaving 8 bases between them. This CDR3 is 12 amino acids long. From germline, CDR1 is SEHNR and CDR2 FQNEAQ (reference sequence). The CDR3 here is CASSLQEAGYTF. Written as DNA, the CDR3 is TGTGCCAGCAGCTTACAGGAGGCTGGCTACACCTTC.

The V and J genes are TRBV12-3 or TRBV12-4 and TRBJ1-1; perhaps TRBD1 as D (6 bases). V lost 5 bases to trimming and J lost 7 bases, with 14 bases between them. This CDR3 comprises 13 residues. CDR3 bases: TGTGCCAGCAGTCCCATGGACAGTGGTGAAGCTTTCTTT. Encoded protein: CASSPMDSGEAFF.

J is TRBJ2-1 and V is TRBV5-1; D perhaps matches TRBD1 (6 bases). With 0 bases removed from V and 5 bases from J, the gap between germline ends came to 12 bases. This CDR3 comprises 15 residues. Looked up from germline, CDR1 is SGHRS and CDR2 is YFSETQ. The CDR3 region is CASSLEQGVNNEQFF. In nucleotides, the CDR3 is TGCGCCAGCAGCTTGGAACAGGGTGTTAACAATGAGCAGTTCTTC.

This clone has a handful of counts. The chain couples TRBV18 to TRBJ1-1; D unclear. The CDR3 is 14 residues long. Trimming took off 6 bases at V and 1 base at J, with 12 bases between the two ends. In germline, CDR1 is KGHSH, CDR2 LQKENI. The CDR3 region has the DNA TGTGCCAGCTCTCTCATCGGAGGGAACACTGAAGCTTTCTTT. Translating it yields CASSLIGGNTEAFF.